In this sample, the clone carrying this T cell receptor (beta chain) turned up a few times. The CDR3 sequence is 13 residues long. J was trimmed by 6 bases and V by 3 bases; bases with no gene match: 7. Per germline, CDR1 SQVTM and CDR2 ANQGSEA. The sample is drawn from a study of T cell responses to AZD1222 COVID-19 vaccine. The table came from immunoSEQ multiplex PCR; TCRdb's copy has only in-frame clones and leaves some out. The table records 55,000 to 65,000 clones, 80% to 90% of them present only once. The receptor comes from an adult in good health. This chain connects TRBV29-1 to TRBJ1-1; 7 nucleotides agree with TRBD1. Specimen: peripheral blood, collected on day 0 of AZD1222 vaccination. The DNA of the CDR3 is TGCAGCGTTGAGGAGACAGGGCAATCTGAAGCTTTCTTT. Protein sequence: CSVEETGQSEAFF.